The 5 T cell receptor beta chains reported below all come from one sample, sequenced in a study of graft-versus-host responses after intestinal transplantation. Assay used: immunoSEQ multiplex PCR; TCRdb lists only in-frame clones, some missing. Altogether over 60,000 clones are present, around 86% being singletons, with the ten largest covering less than 2%. Intraepithelial and lamina propria lymphocytes were freed from processed graft tissue. Sequencing used ileum tissue, obtained around 350 days after transplant. These receptors all come from a human patient who received an intestinal transplant, so some T cells may come from the graft donor.

With respect to this clone: The germline gene is not matched at one end of the junction; a read error may be the cause. The rearrangement joins TRBV7-7 to TRBJ2-2; TRBD1 is a possible D gene (6 bases). From germline, CDR1 is SSHAT and CDR2 FNYEAQ (reference sequence). The CDR3 covers 14 residues. The CDR3 DNA sequence: TGTGCTAGCAGCCCCGCACAGGGAACCGGGGAGCTGTTTTTT. It specifies CASSPAQGTGELFF.

The gene calls are TRBV5-1 and TRBJ2-5, with D perhaps TRBD2 (6 bases). The J call is in doubt because the DNA end fits TRBJ2-7 better. In germline, CDR1 is SGHRS, CDR2 YFSETQ. CDR3 length: 18 amino acids. CDR3 amino acids: CASSLGLGLRPFSYEQYF. The CDR3 DNA is TGCGCCAGCAGCTTGGGCTTGGGACTCCGACCCTTCTCCTACGAGCAGTACTTC.

This chain's CDR3 is CASSVTGTANQPQHF. The DNA of the CDR3 is TGTGCCAGCAGTGTTACCGGGACAGCCAATCAGCCCCAGCATTTT. The chain carries TRBV6-1 and TRBJ1-5, with 7 positions matching TRBD1. The germline V gene encodes CDR1 MNHNS and CDR2 SASEGT. Unmatched junction bases numbered 6, after V lost 4 bases and J lost 3 bases. The CDR3 has 15 amino acids.

In this sample, this clone turned up a few times. V usage is TRBV28 and J usage is TRBJ2-3, with D perhaps matching TRBD2 (5 bases). Looked up from germline, CDR1 is MDHEN and CDR2 is SYDVKM. The CDR3 runs to 13 residues. V lost 6 bases, J lost 4 bases, and 11 bases lay in between. The CDR3 bases are TGTGCCAGCAGAACGCCCGGGGCAGATACGCAGTATTTT. The encoded protein is CASRTPGADTQYF.

The chain combines TRBV6-1 with TRBJ2-2; D possibly corresponds to TRBD2 (5 bases). Between the trimmed V and J ends, which lost 2 bases and 5 bases, there was a span of 9 bases. Per germline, CDR1 MNHNS and CDR2 SASEGT. This CDR3 comprises 14 residues. The CDR3 DNA is TGTGCCAGCAGTGAACCCCGGGATACCGGGGAGCTGTTTTTT. Translating gives CASSEPRDTGELFF.